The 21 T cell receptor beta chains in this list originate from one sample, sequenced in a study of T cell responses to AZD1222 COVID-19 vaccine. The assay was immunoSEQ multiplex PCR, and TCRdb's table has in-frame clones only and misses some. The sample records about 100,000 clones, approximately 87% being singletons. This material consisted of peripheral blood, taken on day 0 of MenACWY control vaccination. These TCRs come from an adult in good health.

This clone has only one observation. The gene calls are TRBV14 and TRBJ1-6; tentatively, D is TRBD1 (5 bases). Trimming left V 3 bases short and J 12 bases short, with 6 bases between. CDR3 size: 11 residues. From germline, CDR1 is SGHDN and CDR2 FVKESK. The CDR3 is CASSQGQPLHF. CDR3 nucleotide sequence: TGTGCCAGCAGCCAGGGGCAACCCCTCCACTTT.

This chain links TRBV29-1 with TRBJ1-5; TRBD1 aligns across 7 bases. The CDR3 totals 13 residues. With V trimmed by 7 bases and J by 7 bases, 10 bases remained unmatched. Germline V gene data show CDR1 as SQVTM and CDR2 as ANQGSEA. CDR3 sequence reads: CSANTGVDQPQHF. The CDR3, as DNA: TGCAGCGCCAACACAGGGGTCGACCAGCCCCAGCATTTT.

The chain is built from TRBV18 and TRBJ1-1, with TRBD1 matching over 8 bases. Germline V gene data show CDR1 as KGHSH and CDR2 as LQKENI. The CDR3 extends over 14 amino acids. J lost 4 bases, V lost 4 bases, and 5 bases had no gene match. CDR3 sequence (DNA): TGTGCCAGCTCACAAATTGACAGGGGCACTGAAGCTTTCTTT. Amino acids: CASSQIDRGTEAFF.

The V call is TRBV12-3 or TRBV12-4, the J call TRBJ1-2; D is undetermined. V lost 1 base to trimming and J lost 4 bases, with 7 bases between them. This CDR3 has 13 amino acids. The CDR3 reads CASSLDLLYGYTF. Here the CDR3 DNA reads TGTGCCAGCAGTTTAGACCTTCTCTATGGCTACACCTTC.

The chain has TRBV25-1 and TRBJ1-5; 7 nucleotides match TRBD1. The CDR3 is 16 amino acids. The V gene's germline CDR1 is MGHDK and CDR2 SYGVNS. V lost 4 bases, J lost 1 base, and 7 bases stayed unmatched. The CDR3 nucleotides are TGTGCCAGCAGTGGACAGGGTGTCGGGAGCAATCAGCCCCAGCATTTT. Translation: CASSGQGVGSNQPQHF.

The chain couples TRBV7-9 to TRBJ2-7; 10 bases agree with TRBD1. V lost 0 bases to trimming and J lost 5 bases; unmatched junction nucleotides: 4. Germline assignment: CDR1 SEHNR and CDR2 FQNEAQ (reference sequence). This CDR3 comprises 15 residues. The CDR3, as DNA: TGTGCCAGCAGCTTAGCGACAGGGGGCTTCCACGAGCAGTACTTC. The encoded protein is CASSLATGGFHEQYF. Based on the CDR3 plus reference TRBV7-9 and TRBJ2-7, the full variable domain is DTGVSQNPRHKITKRGQNVTFRCDPISEHNRLYWYRQTLGQGPEFLTYFQNEAQLEKSRLLSDRFSAERPKGSFSTLEIQRTEQGDSAMYLCASSLATGGFHEQYFGPGTRLTVT.

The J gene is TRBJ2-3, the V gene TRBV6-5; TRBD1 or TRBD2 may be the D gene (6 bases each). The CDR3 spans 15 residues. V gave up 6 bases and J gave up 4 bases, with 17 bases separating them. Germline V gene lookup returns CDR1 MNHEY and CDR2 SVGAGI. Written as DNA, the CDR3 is TGTGCCAGCAGCCCCTGGGGGGCTGTATCAGATACGCAGTATTTT. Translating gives CASSPWGAVSDTQYF.

CDR3 bases: TGTGCCAGCAGTTTGTCACGGAACACCGGGGAGCTGTTTTTT. Its translation is CASSLSRNTGELFF. The chain uses TRBV27 and TRBJ2-2; D not certain. Germline values: CDR1 MNHEY, CDR2 SMNVEV (reference sequence). This CDR3 contains 14 residues. V was cut by 3 bases and J by 1 base, with 6 bases left in between.

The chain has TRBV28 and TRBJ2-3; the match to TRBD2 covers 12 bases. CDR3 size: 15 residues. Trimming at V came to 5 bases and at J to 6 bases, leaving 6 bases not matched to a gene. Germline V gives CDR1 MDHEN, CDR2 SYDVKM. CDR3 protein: CASSQRLAGVDTQYF. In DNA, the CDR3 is TGTGCCAGCAGTCAAAGACTAGCGGGAGTGGATACGCAGTATTTT.

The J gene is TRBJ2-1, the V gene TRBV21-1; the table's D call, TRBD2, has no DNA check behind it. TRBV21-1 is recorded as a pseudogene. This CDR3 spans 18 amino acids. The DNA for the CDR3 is TGTGCCAGCAACCCCGGGACTAGCGAAAGGAGCTCCTACAATGAGCAGTTCTTC. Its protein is CASNPGTSERSSYNEQFF.

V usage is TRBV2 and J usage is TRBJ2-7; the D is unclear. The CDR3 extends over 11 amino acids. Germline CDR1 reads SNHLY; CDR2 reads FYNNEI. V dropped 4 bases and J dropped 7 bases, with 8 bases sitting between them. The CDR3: CASSVTGEQYF. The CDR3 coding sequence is TGTGCCAGCAGTGTGACTGGGGAGCAGTACTTC.

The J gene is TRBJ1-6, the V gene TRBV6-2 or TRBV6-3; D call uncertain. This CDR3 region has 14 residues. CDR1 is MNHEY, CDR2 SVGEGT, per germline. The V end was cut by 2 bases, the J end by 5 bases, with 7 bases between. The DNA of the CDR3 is TGTGCCAGCAGTTACGTCGGGGATAATTCACCCCTCCACTTT. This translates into CASSYVGDNSPLHF.

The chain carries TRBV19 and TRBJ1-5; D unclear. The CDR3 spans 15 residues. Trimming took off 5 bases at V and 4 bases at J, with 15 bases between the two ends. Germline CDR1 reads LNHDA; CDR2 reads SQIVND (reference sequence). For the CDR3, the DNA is TGTGCCAGTAGTCCCCCCGGGTTACGTAATCAGCCCCAGCATTTT. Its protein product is CASSPPGLRNQPQHF. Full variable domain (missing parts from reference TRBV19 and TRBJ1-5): DGGITQSPKYLFRKEGQNVTLSCEQNLNHDAMYWYRQDPGQGLRLIYYSQIVNDFQKGDIAEGYSVSREKKESFPLTVTSAQKNPTAFYLCASSPPGLRNQPQHFGDGTRLSIL.

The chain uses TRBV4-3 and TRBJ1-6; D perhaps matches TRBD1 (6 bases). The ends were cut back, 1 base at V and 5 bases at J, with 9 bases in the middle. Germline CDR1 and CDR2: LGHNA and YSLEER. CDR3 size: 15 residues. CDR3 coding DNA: TGCGCCAGCAGCCAAGGTTACAGGGATAATTCACCCCTCCACTTT. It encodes CASSQGYRDNSPLHF.

In DNA form, the CDR3 reads TGTGCCAGCAGCTTATGGGGAGGGGGGATAGATACGCAGTATTTT. This encodes CASSLWGGGIDTQYF. V usage is TRBV7-2 and J usage is TRBJ2-3, with D possibly TRBD2 on 7 matching bases. Germline-derived CDR1 and CDR2 are SGHTA and FQGNSA. V shed 2 bases and J shed 5 bases, with 14 bases lying between them. The CDR3 runs 15 residues. Full variable domain (remainder filled in from reference TRBV7-2 and TRBJ2-3): GAGVSQSPSNKVTEKGKDVELRCDPISGHTALYWYRQSLGQGLEFLIYFQGNSAPDKSGLPSDRFSAERTGGSVSTLTIQRTQQEDSAVYLCASSLWGGGIDTQYFGPGTRLTVL.

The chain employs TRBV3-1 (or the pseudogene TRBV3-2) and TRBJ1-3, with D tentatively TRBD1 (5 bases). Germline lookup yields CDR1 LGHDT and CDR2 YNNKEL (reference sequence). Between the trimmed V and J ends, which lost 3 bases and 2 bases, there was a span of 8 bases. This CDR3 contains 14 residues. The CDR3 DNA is TGTGCCAGCAGCCAGCTGGGGGCTGGAAACACCATATATTTT. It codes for CASSQLGAGNTIYF.

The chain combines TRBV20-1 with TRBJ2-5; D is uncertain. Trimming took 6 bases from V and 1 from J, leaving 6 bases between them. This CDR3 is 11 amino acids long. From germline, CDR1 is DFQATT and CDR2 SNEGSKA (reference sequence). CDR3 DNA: TGCAGTGCCAGGCCCCAAGAGACCCAGTACTTC. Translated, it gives CSARPQETQYF.

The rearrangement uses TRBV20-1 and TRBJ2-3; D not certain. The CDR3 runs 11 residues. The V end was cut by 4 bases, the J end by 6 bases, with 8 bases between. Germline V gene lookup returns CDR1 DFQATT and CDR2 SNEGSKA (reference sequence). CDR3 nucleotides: TGCAGTGCTACCACACGGGATACGCAGTATTTT. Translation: CSATTRDTQYF.

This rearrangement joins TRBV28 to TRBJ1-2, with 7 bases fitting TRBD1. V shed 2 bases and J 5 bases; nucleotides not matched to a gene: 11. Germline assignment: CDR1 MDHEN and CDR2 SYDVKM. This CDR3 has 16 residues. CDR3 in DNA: TGTGCCAGCAGTTTAGTCGGGACAGCTCGGGCGTATGGCTACACCTTC. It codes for CASSLVGTARAYGYTF.

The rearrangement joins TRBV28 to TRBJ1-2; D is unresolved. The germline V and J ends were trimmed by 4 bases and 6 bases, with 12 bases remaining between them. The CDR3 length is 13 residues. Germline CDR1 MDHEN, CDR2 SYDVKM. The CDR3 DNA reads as TGTGCCAGCAGTTGGGTAGCGTGGGATGGCTACACCTTC. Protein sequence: CASSWVAWDGYTF.

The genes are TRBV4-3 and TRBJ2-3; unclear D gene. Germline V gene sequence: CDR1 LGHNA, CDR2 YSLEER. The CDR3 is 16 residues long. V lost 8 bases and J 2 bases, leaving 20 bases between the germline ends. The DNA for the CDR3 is TGCGCCAGCTCCTCCTGGGCCGGAAGGGACACAGATACGCAGTATTTT. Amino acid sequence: CASSSWAGRDTDTQYF.